The sequence of this T cell receptor (beta chain) was determined in a study of T cell responses to AZD1222 COVID-19 vaccine. Trimming pared 3 bases from V and 6 bases from J, leaving 12 bases between. The CDR3 spans 14 residues. Germline V CDR1 and CDR2: LNHDA, SQIVND (reference sequence). Pooling covered second doses at about 4 or about 12 weeks. This clone was counted a single time. Its antigen is not identified. The data were produced by immunoSEQ multiplex PCR, yet TCRdb's version contains in-frame clones alone and is incomplete. The table has roughly 150,000 clones, 90% to 95% seen once. Study findings and constraints: Repertoire sampling happened only post peak T cell response. The reported proportion of spike-specific TCRs targeting unmutated variant regions was nearly half. Clonal diversity was possibly underestimated; the donors were predominantly white British and more often female.

The receptor comes from an adult who received the AZD1222 COVID-19 vaccine. Sequenced here: peripheral blood, sampled 28 days after the second AZD1222 dose. V gene TRBV19 combines with J gene TRBJ2-1, with D maybe TRBD2 (5 bases). The CDR3 loop is CASSMDLGVNEQFF. The DNA of the CDR3 is TGTGCCAGTAGTATGGATCTCGGGGTCAATGAGCAGTTCTTC.